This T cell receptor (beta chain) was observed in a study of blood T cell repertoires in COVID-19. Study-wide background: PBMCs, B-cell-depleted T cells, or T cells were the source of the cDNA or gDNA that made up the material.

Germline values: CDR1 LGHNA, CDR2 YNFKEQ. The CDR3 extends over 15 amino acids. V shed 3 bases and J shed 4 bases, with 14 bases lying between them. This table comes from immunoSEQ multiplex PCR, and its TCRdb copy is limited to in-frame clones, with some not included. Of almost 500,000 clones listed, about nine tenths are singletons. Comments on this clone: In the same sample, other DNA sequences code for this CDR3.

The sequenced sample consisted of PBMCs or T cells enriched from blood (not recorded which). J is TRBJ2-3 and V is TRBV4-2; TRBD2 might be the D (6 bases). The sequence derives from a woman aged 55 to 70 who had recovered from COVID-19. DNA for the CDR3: TGTGCCAGCAGCCATAGCGGAGGGGCCGCAGATACGCAGTATTTT. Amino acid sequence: CASSHSGGAADTQYF.